A single sample gave rise to the 16 T cell receptor beta chains below, sequenced in a study of patients and donors after allogeneic stem cell transplantation. TCRdb analysed the RT-PCR reads with MiXCR anew, one entry per CDR3 protein. The table lists around 8,200 distinct CDR3 sequences, approximately 10% of them singletons, with roughly 51% in the top ten. The sequenced material came from blood, either unsorted or a sorted T cell fraction (not recorded which). These receptor sequences come from a human donor who was either an allogeneic HSCT recipient or a stem cell or donor lymphocyte infusion donor (not recorded which). It is not recorded whose cells these are; they may come from a transplant donor.

This clonotype has ten or more counts. The chain combines TRBV5-1 with TRBJ2-3, with a tentative D call TRBD2 (5 bases). CDR1 and CDR2 (germline): SGHRS, YFSETQ. The V gene lost 7 bases and the J gene lost 0 bases, with 15 bases spanning the gap. The CDR3 runs 15 residues. The CDR3 protein is CASRPDSTSTDTQYF. CDR3 DNA sequence: TGCGCCAGCCGGCCGGACTCTACTAGCACAGATACGCAGTATTTT.

By sample share, this clonotype is hyperexpanded. The chain links TRBV20-1 to TRBJ1-1; D might be TRBD1 (5 bases). CDR1 is DFQATT and CDR2 is SNEGSKA in the germline V gene (reference sequence). This CDR3 is 14 amino acids long. Deletions cut 0 bases from V and 4 bases from J, with 12 bases between. CDR3 sequence reads: CSARDLGGGTEAFF. CDR3 bases: TGCAGTGCTAGAGACCTTGGGGGAGGCACTGAAGCTTTCTTT.

This chain uses TRBV5-1 with TRBJ2-3; D may match TRBD1 or TRBD2 (5 bases each). The CDR3 is 12 amino acids. Germline V gene data show CDR1 as SGHRS and CDR2 as YFSETQ. Trimming pared 1 base from V and 11 bases from J, leaving 11 bases between. The CDR3 DNA follows: TGCGCCAGCAGCTTGCCCGGGACGGGGCAGTATTTT. It specifies CASSLPGTGQYF.

The chain links TRBV6-6 to TRBJ1-5; TRBD1 aligns across 9 bases. This CDR3 contains 16 residues. Trimming removed 1 base from V and 2 bases from J; junction bases left unmatched: 3. The germline gives CDR1 MNHNY, CDR2 SVGAGI (reference sequence). CDR3 bases: TGTGCCAGCAGTTACTTCACAGGGGGCGGCAATCAGCCCCAGCATTTT. Its translation: CASSYFTGGGNQPQHF.

By frequency in the sample, this clonotype is large. The chain carries TRBV24-1 and TRBJ2-3; possible D gene TRBD2, 6 bases. Germline-derived CDR1 and CDR2 are KGHDR and SFDVKD. This CDR3 spans 18 amino acids. The V gene lost 4 bases and the J gene lost 6 bases, with 25 bases spanning the gap. The CDR3 sequence: CATSDSDRGTPSGDTQYF. In DNA, the CDR3 is TGTGCCACCAGTGACTCAGACCGCGGGACTCCCTCGGGGGATACGCAGTATTTT.

This clonotype is labeled as medium-sized (0.01 to 0.1%). The CDR3 DNA follows: TGTGCCAGCAGCTGGGAAGACAGGGGTGTCTACAATGAGCAGTTCTTC. It translates to CASSWEDRGVYNEQFF. The chain joins TRBV5-6 to TRBJ2-1; 8 bases fit TRBD1. CDR3 size: 16 residues. Germline CDR1 SGHDT, CDR2 YYEEEE. V lost 3 bases, J lost 3 bases, and 8 bases stayed unmatched.

The CDR3 region has the DNA TGCGCCAGCAGAGGGCGTTTGCGACAGGGACCTTTCGAGCAGTACTTC. Translating it yields CASRGRLRQGPFEQYF. V is TRBV10-1 and J is TRBJ2-7, with 7 nucleotides matching TRBD1. V gave up 6 bases and J gave up 6 bases; unmatched junction bases: 17. Germline CDR1 and CDR2: WNHNN and SYGVQD (reference sequence). This CDR3 is built from 16 residues.

The chain links TRBV20-1 to TRBJ1-2; 8 nucleotides match TRBD1. The CDR3 sequence is 13 residues long. The germline gives CDR1 DFQATT, CDR2 SNEGSKA (reference sequence). J gave up 6 bases and V 6 bases, and 9 bases lay outside the gene matches. The CDR3 region is CSARDRFPNGYTF. CDR3 sequence (DNA): TGCAGTGCCCGGGACAGGTTCCCCAATGGCTACACCTTC.

Only a few counts were recorded for this clonotype. This chain uses TRBV14 with TRBJ2-4, with D perhaps TRBD1 (5 bases). Per germline, CDR1 SGHDN and CDR2 FVKESK. The CDR3 runs 14 residues. Trimming shortened V by 6 bases and J by 1 base, and 10 bases separated the two germline ends. The CDR3 is CASSPRVAKNIQYF. The CDR3 DNA is TGTGCCAGCAGTCCCAGGGTGGCCAAAAACATTCAGTACTTC.

This clonotype has at least ten counts. This sequence joins TRBV3-1 and TRBJ1-1; 7 positions match TRBD1. Per germline, CDR1 LGHDT and CDR2 YNNKEL (reference sequence). The ends lost 6 bases at V and 1 base at J; junction bases unmatched: 5. CDR3 length: 14 residues. The CDR3 DNA is TGTGCCAGCAGGCGACAGGGCAGGAACACTGAAGCTTTCTTT. It yields the protein CASRRQGRNTEAFF.

This clonotype has a handful of counts. The gene calls are TRBV5-1 and TRBJ1-1; no reliable D call. V was shortened by 7 bases and J by 4 bases, with 20 bases between the two germline ends. The CDR3 extends over 15 amino acids. The V gene's germline CDR1 is SGHRS and CDR2 YFSETQ. The CDR3 spells CASSAGPPKGTEAFF. The CDR3 DNA reads TGCGCCAGCTCCGCAGGACCGCCCAAGGGCACTGAAGCTTTCTTT.

As for this clonotype: Possible read error: a much larger clone is one base away. The chain couples TRBV2 to TRBJ1-1, with 11 bases that match TRBD1. V lost 5 bases to trimming and J lost 4 bases; unmatched junction nucleotides: 9. The germline V gene encodes CDR1 SNHLY and CDR2 FYNNEI. The CDR3 runs 16 residues. This CDR3 reads CASSRTGGSGCTEAFF. The CDR3 nucleotides are TGTGCCAGCAGTAGGACAGGGGGCTCTGGTTGCACTGAAGCTTTCTTT.

The genes are TRBV12-3 or TRBV12-4 and TRBJ2-1; no reliable D call. V was clipped by 6 bases and J by 9 bases, with 12 bases between them. The CDR3 length is 12 residues. CDR3 residues: CASRYLFAEQFF. The CDR3 bases are TGTGCCAGCAGATACCTTTTTGCTGAGCAGTTCTTC.

This clonotype was observed a few times. The gene calls are TRBV20-1 and TRBJ2-3; D remains unclear. V gave up 7 bases and J gave up 3 bases, with 8 bases separating them. The germline V gene has CDR1 DFQATT and CDR2 SNEGSKA (reference sequence). The CDR3 covers 11 residues. DNA of the CDR3: TGCAGTGGGGAAGGTACAGATACGCAGTATTTT. It translates to CSGEGTDTQYF.

The V call is TRBV3-1, the J call TRBJ2-1; 9 bases map to TRBD2. The CDR3 has 20 amino acids. Germline trimming cut 1 base from V and 7 bases from J; bases unmatched to any gene: 20. From germline, CDR1 is LGHDT and CDR2 YNNKEL (reference sequence). CDR3 DNA sequence: TGTGCCAGCAGCCAAGGTCTATCGGCGGGGGGGCTCAAGTCCAAGAATGAGCAGTTCTTC. This gives the protein CASSQGLSAGGLKSKNEQFF.

This clonotype showed up just a few times. This chain connects TRBV5-1 to TRBJ1-3, with D possibly TRBD1 on 5 matching bases. Trimming stripped 0 bases from V and 0 bases from J, with 10 bases between. Germline CDR1 is SGHRS and CDR2 is YFSETQ. The CDR3 consists of 16 residues. CDR3 region: CASSLDGGISGNTIYF. The CDR3 DNA follows: TGCGCCAGCAGCTTGGACGGGGGGATCTCTGGAAACACCATATATTTT.